This TCR beta chain was identified in a study of CD4 and CD8 cells across lung adenocarcinoma regions. The patients had localized lung adenocarcinoma, a non-small cell subtype. As concerns this clonotype: One junction end disagrees with the germline gene, perhaps due to a read error.

TCRdb analysed the PCR reads with MiXCR anew, one entry per CDR3 protein. Among roughly 20,000 distinct CDR3 sequences listed, about 53% were seen once. Germline V gene data show CDR1 as MNHNS and CDR2 as SASEGT. The CDR3 spans 15 residues. The sequence was obtained from a female donor with lung adenocarcinoma. The CD4 and CD8 labels of this study may be unreliable. The chain couples TRBV6-1 to TRBJ2-5; TRBD1 aligns across 10 bases. Sequencing was done on a sample of CD8+ T cells from the center of a lung tumor. The CDR3 sequence: CASRQTGGYPETQYF. The CDR3 nucleotides are TGTGCCAGCAGGCAGACAGGGGGCTACCCAGAGACGCAGTATTTC.